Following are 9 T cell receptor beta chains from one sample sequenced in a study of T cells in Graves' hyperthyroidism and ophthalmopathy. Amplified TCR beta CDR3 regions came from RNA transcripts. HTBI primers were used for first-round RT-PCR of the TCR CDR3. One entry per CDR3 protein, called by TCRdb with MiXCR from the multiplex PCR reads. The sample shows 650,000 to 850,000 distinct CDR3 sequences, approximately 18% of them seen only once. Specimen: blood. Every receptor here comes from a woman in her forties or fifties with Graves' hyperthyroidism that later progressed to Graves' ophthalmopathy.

DNA of the CDR3: TGTGCCAGCAGTCTCAGGGATAGGGCCGCCCAAGAGACCCAGTACTTC. It translates to CASSLRDRAAQETQYF. V and J are TRBV28 and TRBJ2-5; a possible D gene is TRBD1 (5 bases). Germline lookup yields CDR1 MDHEN and CDR2 SYDVKM. CDR3 length equals 16 residues. V was pared by 5 bases and J by 1 base, with 17 bases between.

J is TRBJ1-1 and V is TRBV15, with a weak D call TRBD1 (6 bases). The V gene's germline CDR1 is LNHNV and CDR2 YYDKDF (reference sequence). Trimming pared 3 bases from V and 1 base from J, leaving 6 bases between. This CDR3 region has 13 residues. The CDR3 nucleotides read TGTGCCACCAGCAGGACAGGGAACACTGAAGCTTTCTTT. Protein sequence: CATSRTGNTEAFF. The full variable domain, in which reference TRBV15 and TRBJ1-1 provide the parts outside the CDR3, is DAMVIQNPRYQVTQFGKPVTLSCSQTLNHNVMYWYQQKSSQAPKLLFHYYDKDFNNEADTPDNFQSRRPNTSFCFLDIRSPGLGDTAMYLCATSRTGNTEAFFGQGTRLTVV.

Written as DNA, the CDR3 is TGCAGTGCTAGGGGTGGACTAGCGGGAGTCTACGAGCAGTACTTC. The encoded protein is CSARGGLAGVYEQYF. The chain uses TRBV20-1 and TRBJ2-7, with TRBD2 identical over 13 bases. The CDR3 totals 15 residues. V gave up 3 bases and J gave up 3 bases; unmatched junction bases: 5. CDR1 is DFQATT, CDR2 SNEGSKA, per germline (reference sequence).

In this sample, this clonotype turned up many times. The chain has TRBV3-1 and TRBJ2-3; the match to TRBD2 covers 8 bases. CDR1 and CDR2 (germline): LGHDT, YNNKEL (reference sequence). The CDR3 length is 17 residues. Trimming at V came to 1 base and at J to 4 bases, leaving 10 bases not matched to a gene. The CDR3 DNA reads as TGTGCCAGCAGCCAAGGGGTCGCGGGGGGTTTCCCAGATACGCAGTATTTT. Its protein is CASSQGVAGGFPDTQYF.

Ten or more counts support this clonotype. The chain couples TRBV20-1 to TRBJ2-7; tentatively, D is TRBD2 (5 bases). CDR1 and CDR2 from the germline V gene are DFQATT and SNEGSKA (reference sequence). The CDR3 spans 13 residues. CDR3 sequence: CSTKEAALREQYF. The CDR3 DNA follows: TGCAGCACGAAGGAGGCGGCGTTACGTGAGCAGTACTTC.

In DNA, the CDR3 is TGTGCCAGCAGCTTAATCAGTTCCCAGCAAGGGAGCTATGGCTACACCTTC. Its translation: CASSLISSQQGSYGYTF. V is TRBV7-2 and J is TRBJ1-2; D is undetermined. The length of the CDR3 is 17 residues. V lost 2 bases, J lost 4 bases, and 20 bases lay in between. Germline CDR1 reads SGHTA; CDR2 reads FQGNSA.

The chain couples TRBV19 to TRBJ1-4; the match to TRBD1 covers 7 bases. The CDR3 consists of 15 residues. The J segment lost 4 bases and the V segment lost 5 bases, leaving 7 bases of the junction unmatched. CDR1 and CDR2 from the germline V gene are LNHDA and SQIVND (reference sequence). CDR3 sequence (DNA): TGTGCCAGTAGTGGGCGACAGGGCGGTAATGAAAAACTGTTTTTT. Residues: CASSGRQGGNEKLFF. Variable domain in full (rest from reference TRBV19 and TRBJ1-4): DGGITQSPKYLFRKEGQNVTLSCEQNLNHDAMYWYRQDPGQGLRLIYYSQIVNDFQKGDIAEGYSVSREKKESFPLTVTSAQKNPTAFYLCASSGRQGGNEKLFFGSGTQLSVL.

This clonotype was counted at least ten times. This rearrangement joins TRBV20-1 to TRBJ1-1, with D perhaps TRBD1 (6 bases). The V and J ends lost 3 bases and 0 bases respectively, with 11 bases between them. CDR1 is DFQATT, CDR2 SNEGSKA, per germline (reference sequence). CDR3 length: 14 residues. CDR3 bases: TGCAGTGCTAGTAACAGGGACATGAACACTGAAGCTTTCTTT. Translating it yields CSASNRDMNTEAFF.

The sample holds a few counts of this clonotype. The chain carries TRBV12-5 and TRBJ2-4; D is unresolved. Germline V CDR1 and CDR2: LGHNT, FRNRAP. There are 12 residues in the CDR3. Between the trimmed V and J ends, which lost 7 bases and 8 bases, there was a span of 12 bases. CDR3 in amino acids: CASALSDYIQYF. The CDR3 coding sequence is TGTGCTAGTGCCTTATCAGACTACATTCAGTACTTC.